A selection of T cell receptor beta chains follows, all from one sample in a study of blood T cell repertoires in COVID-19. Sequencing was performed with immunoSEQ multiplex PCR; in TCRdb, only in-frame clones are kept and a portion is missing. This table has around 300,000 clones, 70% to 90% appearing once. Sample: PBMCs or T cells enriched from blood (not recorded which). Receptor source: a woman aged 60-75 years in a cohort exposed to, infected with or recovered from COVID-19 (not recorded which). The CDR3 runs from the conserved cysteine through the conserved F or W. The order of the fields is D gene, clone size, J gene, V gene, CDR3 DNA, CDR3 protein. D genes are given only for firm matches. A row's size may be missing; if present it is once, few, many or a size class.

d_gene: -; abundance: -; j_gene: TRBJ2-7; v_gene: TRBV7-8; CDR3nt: TGTGCCAGCAGCATCCGAGACAGGATAGACGCCTACGAGCAGTACTTC; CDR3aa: CASSIRDRIDAYEQYF
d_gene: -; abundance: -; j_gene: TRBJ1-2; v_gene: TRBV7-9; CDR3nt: TGTGCCAGCAGCTTGGCAGGGAACTATGGCTACACCTTC; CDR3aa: CASSLAGNYGYTF
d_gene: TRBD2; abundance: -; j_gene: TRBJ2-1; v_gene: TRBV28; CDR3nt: TGTGCCAGCAGTTGGGCGCTAGCGGGAGGAGGGGTAGATGAGCAGTTCTTC; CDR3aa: CASSWALAGGGVDEQFF
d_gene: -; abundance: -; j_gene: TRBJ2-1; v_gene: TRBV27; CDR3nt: TGTGCCAGCAGTCCAGGGCCTCCAAGGGTCAATGAGCAGTTCTTC; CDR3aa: CASSPGPPRVNEQFF
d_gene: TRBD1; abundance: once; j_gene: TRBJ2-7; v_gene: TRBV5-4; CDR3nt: TGTGCCAGCAGCCCGACAGGGGGCTACGAGCAGTACTTC; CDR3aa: CASSPTGGYEQYF
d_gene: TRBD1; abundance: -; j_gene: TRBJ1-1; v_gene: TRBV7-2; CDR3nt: TGTGCCAGCAGCACCGGACAGGGGAGGGGGTTCACTGAAGCTTTCTTT; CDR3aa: CASSTGQGRGFTEAFF
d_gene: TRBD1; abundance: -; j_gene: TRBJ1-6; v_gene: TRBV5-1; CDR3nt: TGCGCCAGCAGCCCCGGGACAGGGTCCTATAATTCACCCCTCCACTTT; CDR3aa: CASSPGTGSYNSPLHF
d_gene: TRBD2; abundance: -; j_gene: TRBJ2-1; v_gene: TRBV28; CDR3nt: TGTGCCAGCAGTTTAGGGTGGGCTAGCGGGAGTCTGACTGAGCAGTTCTTC; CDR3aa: CASSLGWASGSLTEQFF
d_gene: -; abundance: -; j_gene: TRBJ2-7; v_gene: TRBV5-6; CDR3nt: TGTGCCAGCAGCTTGGCAGCGGTTGGCGAGCAGTACTTC; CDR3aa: CASSLAAVGEQYF
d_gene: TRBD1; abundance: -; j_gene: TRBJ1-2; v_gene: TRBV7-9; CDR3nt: TGTGCCAGCAGCTTAGCAGGGGGCGTTGGTGGCTACACCTTC; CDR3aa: CASSLAGGVGGYTF
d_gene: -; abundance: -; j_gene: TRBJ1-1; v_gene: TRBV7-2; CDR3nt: TGTGCCAGCAGACCCCCGGGGGGCGCGTGGGCTTTCTTT; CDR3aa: CASRPPGGAWAFF
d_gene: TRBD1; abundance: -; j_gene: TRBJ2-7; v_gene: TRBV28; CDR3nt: TGTGCCAGCAGTTTGGGGACAGGGGCAGATTCGGTCGAGCAGTACTTC; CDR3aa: CASSLGTGADSVEQYF
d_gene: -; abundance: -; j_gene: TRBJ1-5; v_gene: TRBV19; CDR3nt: TGTGCCAGTAGTCTCGATGAGAGCAATCAGCCCCAGCATTTT; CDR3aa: CASSLDESNQPQHF
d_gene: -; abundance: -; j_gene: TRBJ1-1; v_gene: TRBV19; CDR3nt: TGTGCCAGCTGGTCCACAGTGACGAACACTGAAGCTTTCTTT; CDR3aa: CASWSTVTNTEAFF
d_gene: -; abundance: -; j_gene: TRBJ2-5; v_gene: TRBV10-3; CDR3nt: TGTGCCATCAGTAAGACGGGACAAGAGACCCAGTACTTC; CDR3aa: CAISKTGQETQYF
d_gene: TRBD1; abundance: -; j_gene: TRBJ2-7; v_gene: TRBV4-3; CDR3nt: TGCGCCAGCAGCCATAATCCTCCGGGACAGGGGGACGAGCAGTACTTC; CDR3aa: CASSHNPPGQGDEQYF
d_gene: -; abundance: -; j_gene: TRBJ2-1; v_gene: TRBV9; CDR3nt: TGTGCCAGCAGCGCCGTGAATTTCTTTAGCTCCTACAATGAGCAGTTCTTC; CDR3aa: CASSAVNFFSSYNEQFF
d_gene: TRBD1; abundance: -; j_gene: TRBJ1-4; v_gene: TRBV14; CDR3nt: TGTGCCAGCAGCCGTCAGACAGGGACAAGCGAAAAACTGTTTTTT; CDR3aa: CASSRQTGTSEKLFF
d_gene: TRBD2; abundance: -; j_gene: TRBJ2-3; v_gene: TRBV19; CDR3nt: TGTGCCAGTAGTACCCGGACTAGCGCATTCACAGATACGCAGTATTTT; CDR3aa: CASSTRTSAFTDTQYF
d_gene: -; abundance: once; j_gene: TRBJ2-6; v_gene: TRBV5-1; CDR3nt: TGCGCCAGCAGCTTGGTAGGGGTGCAAAGCTCTGGGGCCAACGTCCTGACTTTC; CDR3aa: CASSLVGVQSSGANVLTF
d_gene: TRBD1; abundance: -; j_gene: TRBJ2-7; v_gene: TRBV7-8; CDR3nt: TGTGCCAGCAGCTTAAGTCAGACAGGGCCCTACGAGCAGTACTTC; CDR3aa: CASSLSQTGPYEQYF
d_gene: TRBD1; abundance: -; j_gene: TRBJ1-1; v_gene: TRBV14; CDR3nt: TGTGCCAGCAGCCAAGCCTCCGGGACAGGTCGACTGAACACTGAAGCTTTCTTT; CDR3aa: CASSQASGTGRLNTEAFF
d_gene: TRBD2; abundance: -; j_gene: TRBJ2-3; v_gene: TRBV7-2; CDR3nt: TGTGCCAGCAGCTTAGGGACTAGCGGATTCACAGATACGCAGTATTTT; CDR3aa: CASSLGTSGFTDTQYF
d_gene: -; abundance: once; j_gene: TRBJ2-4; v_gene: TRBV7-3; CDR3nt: TGTGCCAGCAGCCGCCCTCATACAAAAGCCAAAAACATTCAGTACTTC; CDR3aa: CASSRPHTKAKNIQYF
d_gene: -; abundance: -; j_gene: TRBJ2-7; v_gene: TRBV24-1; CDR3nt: TGTGCCACCAGTGATGCCAAACTCGGGGTAGAGCAGTACTTC; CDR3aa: CATSDAKLGVEQYF
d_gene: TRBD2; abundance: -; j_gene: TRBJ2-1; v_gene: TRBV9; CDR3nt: TGTGCCAGCAGCGACCCCCTAGCGGGAGGGCCGAACAATGAGCAGTTCTTC; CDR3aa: CASSDPLAGGPNNEQFF
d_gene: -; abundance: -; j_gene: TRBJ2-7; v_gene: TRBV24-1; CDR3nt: TGTGCCACCAGTGGATCCCGGACCGGGAGCTCCTACGAGCAGTACTTC; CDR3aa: CATSGSRTGSSYEQYF
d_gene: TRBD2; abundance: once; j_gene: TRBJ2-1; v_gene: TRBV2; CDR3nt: TGTGCCAGCAGTGAAGCTAGCGGGAGGAACAATGAGCAGTTCTTC; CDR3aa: CASSEASGRNNEQFF
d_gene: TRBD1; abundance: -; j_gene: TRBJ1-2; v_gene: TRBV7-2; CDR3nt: TGTGCCAGCAGCTTTGGACAGGGGCTCTACTATGGCTACACCTTC; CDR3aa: CASSFGQGLYYGYTF
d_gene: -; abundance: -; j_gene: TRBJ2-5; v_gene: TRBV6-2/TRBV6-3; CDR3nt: TGTGCCAGCAGTTACTTTCAGGAAGAGACCCAGTACTTC; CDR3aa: CASSYFQEETQYF
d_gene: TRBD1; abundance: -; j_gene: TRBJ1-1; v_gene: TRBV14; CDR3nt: TGTGCCAGCAGCTTAACAGGGGGACGTGGCACTGAAGCTTTCTTT; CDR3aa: CASSLTGGRGTEAFF
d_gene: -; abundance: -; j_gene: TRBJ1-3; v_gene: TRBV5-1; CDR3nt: TGCGCCAGCAGCTTGACCACAGGTGCTGGAAACACCATATATTTT; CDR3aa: CASSLTTGAGNTIYF
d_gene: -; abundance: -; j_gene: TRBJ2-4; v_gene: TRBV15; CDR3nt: TGTGCCACCTCCCTCGGAGCCAAAAACATTCAGTACTTC; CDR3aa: CATSLGAKNIQYF
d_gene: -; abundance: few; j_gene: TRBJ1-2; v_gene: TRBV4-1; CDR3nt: TGCGCCAGCAGCCAAGAACTAGGGTACGGCTATGGCTACACCTTC; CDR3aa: CASSQELGYGYGYTF
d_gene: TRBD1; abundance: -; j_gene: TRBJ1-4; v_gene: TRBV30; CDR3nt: TGTGCCTCTAGGGACAGCACTAATGAAAAACTGTTTTTT; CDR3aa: CASRDSTNEKLFF
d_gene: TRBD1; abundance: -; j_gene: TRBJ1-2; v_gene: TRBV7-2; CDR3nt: TGTGCCAGCAGGTTAGGGGGCTCTCCGACCTACACCTTC; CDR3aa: CASRLGGSPTYTF
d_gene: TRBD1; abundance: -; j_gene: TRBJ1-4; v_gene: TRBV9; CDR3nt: TGTGCCAGCAGCCCCCGGATCGAGGGGGCCACTAATGAAAAACTGTTTTTT; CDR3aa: CASSPRIEGATNEKLFF
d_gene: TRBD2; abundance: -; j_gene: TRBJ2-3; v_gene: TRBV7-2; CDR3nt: TGTGCCAGCAGCTTAGGGGGACTACAAGGAGATACGCAGTATTTT; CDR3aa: CASSLGGLQGDTQYF
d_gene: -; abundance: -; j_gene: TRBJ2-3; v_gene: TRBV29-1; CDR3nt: TGCAGCGTTGATACTTTCACAGATACGCAGTATTTT; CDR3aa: CSVDTFTDTQYF
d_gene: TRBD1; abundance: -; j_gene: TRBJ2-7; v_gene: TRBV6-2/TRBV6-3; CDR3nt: TGTGCCAGCAGCAACACAGGGGGGCTAGTAACCTACGAGCAGTACTTC; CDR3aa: CASSNTGGLVTYEQYF
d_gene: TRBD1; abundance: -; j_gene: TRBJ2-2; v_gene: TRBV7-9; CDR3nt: TGTGCCAGCAAGGGGGACAGGGGAATAACCGGGGAGCTGTTTTTT; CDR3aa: CASKGDRGITGELFF
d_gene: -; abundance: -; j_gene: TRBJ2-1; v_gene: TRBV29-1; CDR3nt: TGCAGCGTGGAGACAGCCAGACCCGGCAATGAGCAGTTCTTC; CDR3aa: CSVETARPGNEQFF
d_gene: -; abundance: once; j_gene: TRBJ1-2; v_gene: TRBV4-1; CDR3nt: TGCGCCAGCAGCCAAGATAGGCGGCACTATGGCTACACCTTC; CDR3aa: CASSQDRRHYGYTF
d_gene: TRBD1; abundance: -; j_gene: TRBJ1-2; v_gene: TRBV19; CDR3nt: TGTGCCAGTAGTATTCGGACAGGGGGGTATGGCTACACCTTC; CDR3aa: CASSIRTGGYGYTF
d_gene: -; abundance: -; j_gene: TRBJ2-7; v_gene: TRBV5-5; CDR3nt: TGTGCCAGCAGCTTGGCGGGCCTATGGAGCGGTTACGAGCAGTACTTC; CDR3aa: CASSLAGLWSGYEQYF
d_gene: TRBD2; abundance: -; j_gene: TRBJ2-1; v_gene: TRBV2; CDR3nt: TGTGCCAGCAAGGCCGGGACTAGCATCTACAATGAGCAGTTCTTC; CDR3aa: CASKAGTSIYNEQFF
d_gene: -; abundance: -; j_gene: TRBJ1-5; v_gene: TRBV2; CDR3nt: TGTGCCAGCAGCGGACAGTATAGCAATCAGCCCCAGCATTTT; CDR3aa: CASSGQYSNQPQHF
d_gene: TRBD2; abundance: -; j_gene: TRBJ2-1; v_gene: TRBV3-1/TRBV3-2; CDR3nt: TGTGCCAGCAGCCAAGTAACTAGCGGGGTAGCGCAGTTCTTC; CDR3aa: CASSQVTSGVAQFF
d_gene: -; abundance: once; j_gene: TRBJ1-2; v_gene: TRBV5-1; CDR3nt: TGCGCCAGCAGCTTTGGCCTAGGACAGATAAACTATGGCTACACCTTC; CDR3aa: CASSFGLGQINYGYTF
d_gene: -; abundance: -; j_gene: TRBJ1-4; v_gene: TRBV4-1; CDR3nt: TGCGCTAGCAGCCAAGATTGGGCAGGGGATGAAAAACTGTTTTTT; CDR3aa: CASSQDWAGDEKLFF
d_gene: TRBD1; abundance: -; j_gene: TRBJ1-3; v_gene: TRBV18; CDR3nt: TGTGCCAGCTCACCGTCGGGACAGGAGTACACCATATATTTT; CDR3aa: CASSPSGQEYTIYF
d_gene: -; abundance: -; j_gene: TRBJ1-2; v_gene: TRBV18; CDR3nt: TGTGCCAGCTCACCGACATCGTTCTCTGGCTACACCTTC; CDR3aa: CASSPTSFSGYTF
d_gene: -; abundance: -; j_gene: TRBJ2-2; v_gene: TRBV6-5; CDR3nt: TGTGCCAGCAGATCGGACTGGAACACCGGGGAGCTGTTTTTT; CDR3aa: CASRSDWNTGELFF
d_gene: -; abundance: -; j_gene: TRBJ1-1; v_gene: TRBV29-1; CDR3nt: TGCAGCGTTGGCGGGGGCTTGGTGAACACTGAAGCTTTCTTT; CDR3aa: CSVGGGLVNTEAFF
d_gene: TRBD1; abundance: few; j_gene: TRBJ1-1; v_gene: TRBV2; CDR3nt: TGTGCCAGCAGTGAAGTCGGGTCCGACAGGGCGACGGGGAACACTGAAGCTTTCTTT; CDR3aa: CASSEVGSDRATGNTEAFF